This T cell receptor beta chain stems from a study of shared clonotypes between healthy human individuals. Study as a whole: A few men and a couple of women, aged 18 to 49, were donors. Study-wide results and caveats: Sample collection involved blood only; tissue repertoires are likely different. Naive CD4 clonotypes overlapped across a few donors at around 4.7%.

The naive CD8 fraction comprised CD45RO-negative cells positively selected for CCR7 and excluded terminally differentiated effector memory CD45RA+ cells. CDR3 length: 15 amino acids. Germline lookup yields CDR1 SGHRS and CDR2 YFSETQ. Sequencing used immunoSEQ multiplex PCR; TCRdb keeps in-frame clones, though not all of them. This table holds some 2,100,000 clones, 93% found once. About this clone itself: Its antigen remains unknown. The junction departs from the called germline gene at one end, perhaps through a read error.

This clonotype originated in a man aged 18-30 years in good health. Some clones in this sample may be carry-over from other donors' samples. The rearrangement uses TRBV5-1 and TRBJ2-6; TRBD1 aligns across 7 bases. The sequenced material came from naive CD8+ T cells from PBMCs. CDR3 sequence: CASSLGQGGTNVLTF. CDR3 bases: TGCGCCAGCAGCTTGGGACAGGGTGGGACCAACGTCCTGACTTTC.